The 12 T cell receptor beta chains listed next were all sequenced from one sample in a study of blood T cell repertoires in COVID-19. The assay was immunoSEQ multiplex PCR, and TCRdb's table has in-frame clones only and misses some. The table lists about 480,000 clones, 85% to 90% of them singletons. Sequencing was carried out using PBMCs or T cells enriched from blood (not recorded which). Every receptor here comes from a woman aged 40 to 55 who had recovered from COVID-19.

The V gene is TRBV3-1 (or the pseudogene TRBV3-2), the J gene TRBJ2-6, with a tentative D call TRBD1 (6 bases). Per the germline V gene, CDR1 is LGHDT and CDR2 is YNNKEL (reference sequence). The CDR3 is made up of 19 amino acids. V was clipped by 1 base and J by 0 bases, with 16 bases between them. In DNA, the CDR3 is TGTGCCAGCAGCCAAGGGACAGTATTAGACTACTCTGGGGCCAACGTCCTGACTTTC. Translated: CASSQGTVLDYSGANVLTF.

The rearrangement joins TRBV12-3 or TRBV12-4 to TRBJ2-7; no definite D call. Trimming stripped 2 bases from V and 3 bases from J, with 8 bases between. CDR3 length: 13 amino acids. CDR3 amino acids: CASSLYSGYEQYF. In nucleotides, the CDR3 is TGTGCCAGCAGTTTATATTCCGGCTACGAGCAGTACTTC.

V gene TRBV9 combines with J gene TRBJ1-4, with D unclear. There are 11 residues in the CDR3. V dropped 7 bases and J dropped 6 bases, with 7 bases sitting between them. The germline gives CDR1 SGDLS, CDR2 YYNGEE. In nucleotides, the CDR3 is TGTGCCAGCCGTCTAGATGAAAAACTGTTTTTT. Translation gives CASRLDEKLFF.

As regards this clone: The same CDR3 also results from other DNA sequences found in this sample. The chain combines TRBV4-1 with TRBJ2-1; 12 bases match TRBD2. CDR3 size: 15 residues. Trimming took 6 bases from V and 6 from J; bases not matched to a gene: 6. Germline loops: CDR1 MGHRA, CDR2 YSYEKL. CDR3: CASRAGLAGSNEQFF. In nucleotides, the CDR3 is TGCGCCAGCAGGGCTGGACTAGCGGGGTCCAATGAGCAGTTCTTC.

DNA of the CDR3: TGCGCCAGCTTTCGGCAACCGGGACAGGGAAATTACGAGCAGTACTTC. Translated, it gives CASFRQPGQGNYEQYF. The chain links TRBV5-1 to TRBJ2-7; the match to TRBD1 covers 9 bases. Germline V gives CDR1 SGHRS, CDR2 YFSETQ. Unmatched junction bases numbered 15, after V lost 7 bases and J lost 4 bases. This CDR3 is built from 16 residues.

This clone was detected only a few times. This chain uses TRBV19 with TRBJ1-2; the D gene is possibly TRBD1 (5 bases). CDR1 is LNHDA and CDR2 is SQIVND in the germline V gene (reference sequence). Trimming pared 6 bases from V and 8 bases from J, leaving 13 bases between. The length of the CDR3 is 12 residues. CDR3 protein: CASSGQGGGYTF. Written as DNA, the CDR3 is TGTGCCAGTAGCGGGCAGGGAGGCGGCTACACCTTC.

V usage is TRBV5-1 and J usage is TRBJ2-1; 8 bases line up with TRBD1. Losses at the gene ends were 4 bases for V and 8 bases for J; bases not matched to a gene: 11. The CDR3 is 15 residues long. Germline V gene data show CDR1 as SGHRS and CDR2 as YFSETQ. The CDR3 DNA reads TGCGCCAGCAGCCTCGGACAGGGAGGTTGGGATGAGCAGTTCTTC. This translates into CASSLGQGGWDEQFF.

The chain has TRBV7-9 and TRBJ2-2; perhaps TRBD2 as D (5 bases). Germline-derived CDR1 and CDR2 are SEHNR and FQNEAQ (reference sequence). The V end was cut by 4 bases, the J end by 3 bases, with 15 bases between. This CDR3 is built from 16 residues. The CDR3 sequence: CASSSSQRLYTGELFF. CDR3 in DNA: TGTGCCAGCAGCTCCTCCCAGCGGCTCTACACCGGGGAGCTGTTTTTT.

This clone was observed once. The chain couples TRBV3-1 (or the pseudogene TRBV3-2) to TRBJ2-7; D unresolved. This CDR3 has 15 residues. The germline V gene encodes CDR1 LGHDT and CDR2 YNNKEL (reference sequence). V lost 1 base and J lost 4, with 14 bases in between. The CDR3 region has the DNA TGTGCCAGCAGCCAAGTCTTCGGAGACCGTTACGAGCAGTACTTC. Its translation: CASSQVFGDRYEQYF.

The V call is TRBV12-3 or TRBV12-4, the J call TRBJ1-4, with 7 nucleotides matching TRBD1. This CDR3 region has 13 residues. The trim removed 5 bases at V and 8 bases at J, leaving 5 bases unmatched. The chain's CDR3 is CASSDRVPEKLFF. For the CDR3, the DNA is TGTGCCAGCAGTGACAGGGTCCCCGAAAAACTGTTTTTT.

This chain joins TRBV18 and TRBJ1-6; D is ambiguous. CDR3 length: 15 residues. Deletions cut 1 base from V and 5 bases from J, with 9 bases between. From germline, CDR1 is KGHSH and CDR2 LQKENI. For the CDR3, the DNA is TGTGCCAGCTCACCACGGGCCAGACATAATTCACCCCTCCACTTT. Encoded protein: CASSPRARHNSPLHF.

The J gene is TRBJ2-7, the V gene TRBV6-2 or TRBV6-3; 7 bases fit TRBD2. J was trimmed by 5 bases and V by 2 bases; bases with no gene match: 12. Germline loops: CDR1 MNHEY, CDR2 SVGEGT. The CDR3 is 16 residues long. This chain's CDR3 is CASSYRIRGREDEQYF. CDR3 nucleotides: TGTGCCAGCAGTTACCGCATTCGAGGGAGGGAGGACGAGCAGTACTTC.